Here is one T cell receptor beta chain with its context. What it binds is not known. The data are from a study of vaccination effects on CD4 cells after COVID-19. V lost 3 bases and J lost 2, with 16 bases in between. Germline V gene sequence: CDR1 SGHNT, CDR2 YYREEE (reference sequence). The length of the CDR3 is 16 residues. Here immunoSEQ multiplex PCR was the method, and the copy in TCRdb shows in-frame clones only, minus some. This table has fewer than 65,000 clones, 60% to 80% appearing once. Antigen-specific CD4+ T cells were expanded (with viral peptide pools) by the ViraFEST assay ahead of sequencing. CD4+ T cells were isolated after approximately 10 days of culture. Having tested negative for nucleocapsid antibodies, the vaccine recipients showed no prior SARS-CoV-2 infection.

Sample: CD4+ T cells from PBMCs cultured with HCoV-OC43 spike peptides, taken before COVID-19 vaccination. Subset noted: HCoV-OC43 spike overlapping peptide pool stimulation. The V gene is TRBV5-4, the J gene TRBJ2-3, with D perhaps TRBD1 (6 bases). This TCR came from a human donor who received a COVID-19 vaccine. The CDR3, as DNA: TGTGCCAGCAGCTCCCGTGAGACAGGTGTCACAGATACGCAGTATTTT. It yields the protein CASSSRETGVTDTQYF.